This T cell receptor beta chain came from a study of neurological immune-mediated disorders. This clonotype was recorded many times. One entry per CDR3 protein, called by TCRdb with MiXCR from the 5' RACE reads. The data show about 40,000 distinct CDR3 sequences, about 2.5% seen once. The CDR3 spans 17 residues. After removal of 1 base from V and 1 base from J, the junction contained 9 bases not matched to a gene. The germline gives CDR1 SGHTA, CDR2 FQGNSA. Sequenced material: PBMCs. The chain has TRBV7-2 and TRBJ2-7, with 8 bases lining up with TRBD1. The source is a man aged 45-60 years with multiple sclerosis. The CDR3 region has the DNA TGTGCCAGCAGCTTAGGGGGTTCAGGACAGGGTTCCTACGAGCAGTACTTC. Translation: CASSLGGSGQGSYEQYF.